This TCR beta chain originates from a study of vaccination effects on CD4 cells after COVID-19. Overall study: Post-vaccine specimens arrived a median 72 days past the second dose. Study-level findings and limits: Clones arising from infection and from vaccination showed marked clonal contraction late after vaccination.

Note on this clone: What it recognizes is unknown.

TCRdb's copy holds only in-frame clones and misses some; the assay was immunoSEQ multiplex PCR. The sample lists about 66,000 clones; about 80% were seen once. Antigen-specific CD4+ T cells were first expanded with viral peptide pools by the ViraFEST assay and only then sequenced. Researchers isolated CD4+ T cells once approximately eleven days of culture had elapsed. It was two doses of either the BNT162b2 or mRNA-1273 vaccine that participants received. Every well got around 2 million PBMC, which were grown with around 10 IU/ml IL-2 and roughly 10 ug/ml peptides. Germline V gene lookup returns CDR1 SGHTA and CDR2 FQGNSA. The CDR3 is 11 residues long. V lost 6 bases to trimming and J lost 15 bases; unmatched junction nucleotides: 7.

V usage is TRBV7-2 and J usage is TRBJ2-1, with TRBD1 identical over 8 bases. The origin of this receptor is a human donor who received a COVID-19 vaccine. The sequences come from CD4+ T cells from PBMCs cultured with HCoV-OC43 spike peptides, collected after COVID-19 vaccination. Subset in this sample: HCoV-OC43 spike overlapping peptide pool stimulation. CDR3 DNA: TGTGCCAGCAGGGACAGGGCGTTTTGGTTCTTC. This sequence encodes CASRDRAFWFF.